This T cell receptor beta chain was sequenced during a study of T-cell memory formation after mild COVID-19. Study conclusions and caveats: Day 15 to 85 contracting clones showed balanced CD4/CD8; day 15 to 37 expanders favored CD4+.

Germline assignment: CDR1 SGDLS and CDR2 YYNGEE. The trim removed 4 bases at V and 6 bases at J, leaving 9 bases unmatched. The CDR3 sequence is 15 residues long. This clonotype turned up a few times. Its antigen is not known. TCRdb re-analysed the 5' RACE reads in MiXCR, keeping a single row per CDR3 protein. The sample yields 260,000 or so distinct CDR3 sequences, about a sixth seen once. The sequenced material came from PBMCs or a T cell subset sorted from them (not recorded which). The source is a man between 18 and 29 years old who had mild COVID-19 (a few samples of this study predate the infection). Cell type and time point are not known. The gene calls are TRBV9 and TRBJ2-2; 7 bases match TRBD2. The CDR3 loop is CASSLSRRGAGELFF. Here the CDR3 DNA reads TGTGCCAGCAGCCTCTCCCGCCGGGGGGCCGGGGAGCTGTTTTTT.